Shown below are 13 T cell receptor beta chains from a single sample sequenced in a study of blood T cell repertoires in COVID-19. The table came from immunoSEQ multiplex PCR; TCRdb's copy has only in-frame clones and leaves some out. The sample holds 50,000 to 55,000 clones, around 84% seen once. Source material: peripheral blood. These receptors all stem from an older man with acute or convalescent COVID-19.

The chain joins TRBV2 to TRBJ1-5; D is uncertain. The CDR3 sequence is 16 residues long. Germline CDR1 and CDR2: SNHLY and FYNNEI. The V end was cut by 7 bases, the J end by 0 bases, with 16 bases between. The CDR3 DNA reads TGTGCCAGCACCGAGGGAGGGATCCCTAGCAATCAGCCCCAGCATTTT. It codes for CASTEGGIPSNQPQHF.

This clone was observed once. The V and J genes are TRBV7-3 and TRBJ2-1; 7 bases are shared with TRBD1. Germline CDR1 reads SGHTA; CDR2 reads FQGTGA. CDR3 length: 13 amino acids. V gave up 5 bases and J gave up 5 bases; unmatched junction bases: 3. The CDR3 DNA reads TGTGCCAGCAGCCCGGACAGGAACAATGAGCAGTTCTTC. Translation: CASSPDRNNEQFF.

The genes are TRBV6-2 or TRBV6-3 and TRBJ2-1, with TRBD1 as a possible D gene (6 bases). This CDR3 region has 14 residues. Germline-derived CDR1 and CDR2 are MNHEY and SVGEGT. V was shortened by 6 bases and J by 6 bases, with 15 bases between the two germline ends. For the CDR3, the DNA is TGTGCCAGCAGCCGGGACACCCAACGCAATGAGCAGTTCTTC. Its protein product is CASSRDTQRNEQFF.

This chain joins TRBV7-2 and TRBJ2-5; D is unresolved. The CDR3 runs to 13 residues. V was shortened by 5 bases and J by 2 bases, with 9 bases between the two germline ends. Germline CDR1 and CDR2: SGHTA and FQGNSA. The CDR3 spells CASSLHLQETQYF. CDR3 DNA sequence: TGTGCCAGCAGCCTCCACCTACAAGAGACCCAGTACTTC.

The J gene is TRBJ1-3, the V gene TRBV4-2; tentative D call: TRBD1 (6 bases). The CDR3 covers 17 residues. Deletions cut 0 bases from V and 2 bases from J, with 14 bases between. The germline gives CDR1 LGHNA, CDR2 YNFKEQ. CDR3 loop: CASSQDPARGTGNTIYF. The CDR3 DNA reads TGTGCCAGCAGCCAAGATCCGGCCAGGGGAACTGGAAACACCATATATTTT.

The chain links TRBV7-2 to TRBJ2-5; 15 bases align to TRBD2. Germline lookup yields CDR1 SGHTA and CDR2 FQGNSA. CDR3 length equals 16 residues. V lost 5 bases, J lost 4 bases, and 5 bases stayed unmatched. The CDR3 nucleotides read TGTGCCAGCAGCCCTCGGACTAGCGGGGGGGGAGAGACCCAGTACTTC. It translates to CASSPRTSGGGETQYF.

The CDR3, as DNA: TGTGCCAGCAGCTCTCGGACTAGCAGGGATGAGCAGTTCTTC. Its protein product is CASSSRTSRDEQFF. The chain uses TRBV7-2 and TRBJ2-1; the match to TRBD2 covers 8 bases. J was trimmed by 8 bases and V by 4 bases; bases with no gene match: 7. This CDR3 is 14 amino acids long. Per the germline V gene, CDR1 is SGHTA and CDR2 is FQGNSA. Full variable domain (rest looked up from reference TRBV7-2 and TRBJ2-1): GAGVSQSPSNKVTEKGKDVELRCDPISGHTALYWYRQSLGQGLEFLIYFQGNSAPDKSGLPSDRFSAERTGGSVSTLTIQRTQQEDSAVYLCASSSRTSRDEQFFGPGTRLTVL.

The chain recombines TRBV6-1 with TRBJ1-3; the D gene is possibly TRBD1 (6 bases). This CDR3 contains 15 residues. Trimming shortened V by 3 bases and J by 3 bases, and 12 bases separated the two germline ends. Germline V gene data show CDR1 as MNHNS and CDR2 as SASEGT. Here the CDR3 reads CASSDRQVLGNTIYF. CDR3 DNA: TGTGCCAGCAGTGACCGACAGGTTCTTGGAAACACCATATATTTT.

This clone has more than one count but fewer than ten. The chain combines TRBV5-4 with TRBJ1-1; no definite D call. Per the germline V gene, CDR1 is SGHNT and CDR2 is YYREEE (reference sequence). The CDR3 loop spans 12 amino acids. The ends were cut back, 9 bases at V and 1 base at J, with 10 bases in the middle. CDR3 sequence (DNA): TGTGCCACCTCGACATCGAACACTGAAGCTTTCTTT. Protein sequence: CATSTSNTEAFF.

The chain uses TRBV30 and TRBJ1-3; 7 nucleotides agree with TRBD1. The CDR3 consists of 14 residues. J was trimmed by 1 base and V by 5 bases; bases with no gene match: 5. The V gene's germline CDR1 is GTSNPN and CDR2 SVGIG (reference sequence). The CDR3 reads CAWLQGRSGNTIYF. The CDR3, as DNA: TGTGCCTGGTTACAGGGGCGATCTGGAAACACCATATATTTT.

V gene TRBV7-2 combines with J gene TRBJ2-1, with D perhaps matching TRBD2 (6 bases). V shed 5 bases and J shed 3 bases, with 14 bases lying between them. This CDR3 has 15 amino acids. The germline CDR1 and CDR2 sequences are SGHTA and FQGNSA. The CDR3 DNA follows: TGTGCCAGCAGCCAGACCCCGGGGGTCTACAATGAGCAGTTCTTC. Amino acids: CASSQTPGVYNEQFF.

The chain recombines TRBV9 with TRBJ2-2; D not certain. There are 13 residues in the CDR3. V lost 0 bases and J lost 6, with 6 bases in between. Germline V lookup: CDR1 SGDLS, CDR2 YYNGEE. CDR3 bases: TGTGCCAGCAGCGTAGTAAGCCCCGGGGAGCTGTTTTTT. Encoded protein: CASSVVSPGELFF.

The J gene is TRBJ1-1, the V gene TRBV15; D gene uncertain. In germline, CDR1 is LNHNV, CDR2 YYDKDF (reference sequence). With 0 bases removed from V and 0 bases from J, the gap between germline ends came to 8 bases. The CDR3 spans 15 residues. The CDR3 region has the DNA TGTGCCACCAGCAGAGACCCGGGGTTGAACACTGAAGCTTTCTTT. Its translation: CATSRDPGLNTEAFF.